A single sample gave rise to the 24 T cell receptor beta chains below, sequenced in a study of breast tumors, draining lymph nodes, adjacent tissues. TCRdb processed the multiplex PCR reads anew with MiXCR; each CDR3 protein has one entry. The table has 170,000 or so distinct CDR3 sequences, roughly a third seen once. Breast cancer patients provided tissue from their axillary draining lymph nodes. Sequences were obtained from axillary lymph node tissue. These receptor sequences come from a female donor with breast cancer. Some clones in this sample may be carry-over from other donors' samples.

The chain is built from TRBV12-5 and TRBJ1-6; D call uncertain. This CDR3 is 15 amino acids long. Per germline, CDR1 LGHNT and CDR2 FRNRAP. V lost 6 bases to trimming and J lost 7 bases, with 16 bases between them. The CDR3 spells CASGEALIGNSPLHF. The DNA of the CDR3 is TGTGCTAGTGGCGAGGCCTTGATCGGAAATTCACCCCTCCACTTT.

A remark on this clonotype: An end of the junction does not agree with germline; a read error may underlie this. This sequence joins TRBV14 and TRBJ2-7, with 10 bases lining up with TRBD2. The length of the CDR3 is 17 residues. Germline CDR1 is SGHDN and CDR2 is FVKESK. The CDR3 region is CASSQVPSGRGASERYF. The CDR3 nucleotides read TGTGCCAGCAGCCAAGTCCCTAGCGGGAGAGGAGCCTCCGAGCGGTACTTC.

This clonotype appeared many times. The chain has TRBV6-1 and TRBJ1-2; a possible D gene is TRBD1 (5 bases). This CDR3 is 15 amino acids long. Between the trimmed V and J ends, which lost 7 bases and 6 bases, there was a span of 21 bases. In germline, CDR1 is MNHNS, CDR2 SASEGT. The CDR3 protein is CASIPREGRDHGYTF. The CDR3 bases are TGTGCCAGCATTCCCCGGGAGGGGAGAGACCATGGCTACACCTTC.

Of note for this clonotype: One base away lies a much larger clone, so this may be a sequencing read error. The chain joins TRBV11-2 to TRBJ1-2; tentatively, D is TRBD1 (5 bases). Germline V gene lookup returns CDR1 SGHAT and CDR2 FQNNGV. This CDR3 has 14 residues. V was clipped by 1 base and J by 8 bases, with 14 bases between them. CDR3 amino acids: CASSLGARAGGYTF. CDR3 in DNA: TGTGCCAGCAGCTTAGGTGCCAGGGCTGGCGGCTACACCTTC.

Notes on this clonotype: A read error may account for a junction end that differs from germline. J is TRBJ2-2 and V is TRBV6-2 or TRBV6-3; no definite D call. Germline V gene data show CDR1 as MNHEY and CDR2 as SVGEGT. This CDR3 spans 13 amino acids. The chain's CDR3 is CASSHSWGGELFF. In DNA, the CDR3 is TGTGCCAGCAGTCACTCTTGGGGAGGGGAGCTGTTTTTT.

This clonotype showed up just a few times. The rearrangement joins TRBV28 to TRBJ2-2; possibly TRBD1 for D (6 bases). V lost 3 bases and J lost 1, with 12 bases in between. In germline, CDR1 is MDHEN, CDR2 SYDVKM. This CDR3 contains 16 residues. The CDR3 sequence is CASSLGTRRNTGELFF. CDR3 in DNA: TGTGCCAGCAGTTTGGGGACAAGACGGAACACCGGGGAGCTGTTTTTT.

This clonotype showed up many times. The CDR3 loop reads CSARVSGSSYNEQFF. The CDR3 nucleotides are TGCAGTGCTAGAGTTAGCGGGAGCTCCTACAATGAGCAGTTCTTC. The chain couples TRBV20-1 to TRBJ2-1; 9 bases align to TRBD2. V gave up 1 base and J gave up 0 bases; unmatched junction bases: 1. The germline gives CDR1 DFQATT, CDR2 SNEGSKA (reference sequence). The CDR3 totals 15 residues.

Many counts were recorded for this clonotype. The rearrangement links TRBV29-1 to TRBJ2-1; D is possibly TRBD2 (6 bases). CDR3 size: 12 residues. Germline CDR1 and CDR2: SQVTM and ANQGSEA. V lost 3 bases and J lost 6, with 9 bases in between. CDR3 region: CSVDRETNEQFF. The CDR3 coding sequence is TGCAGCGTTGATCGGGAGACCAATGAGCAGTTCTTC.

This clonotype was detected many times. J is TRBJ2-7 and V is TRBV19; 9 bases fit TRBD1. Germline CDR1 reads LNHDA; CDR2 reads SQIVND (reference sequence). The CDR3 spans 15 residues. After removal of 5 bases from V and 5 bases from J, the junction contained 10 bases not matched to a gene. The CDR3 loop reads CASSLTGTGRHEQYF. As DNA, the CDR3 is TGTGCCAGTAGTCTGACCGGGACAGGGCGGCACGAGCAGTACTTC.

The chain employs TRBV27 and TRBJ1-2, with unresolved D. The CDR3 sequence is 13 residues long. Per the germline V gene, CDR1 is MNHEY and CDR2 is SMNVEV (reference sequence). The V gene lost 7 bases and the J gene lost 4 bases, with 13 bases spanning the gap. The DNA for the CDR3 is TGTGCCAGCAAAATGGGCAGCCGCTATGGCTACACCTTC. This encodes CASKMGSRYGYTF.

The V call is TRBV12-3 or TRBV12-4, the J call TRBJ1-4; D is uncertain. The CDR3 runs to 14 residues. The germline V and J ends were trimmed by 3 bases and 10 bases, with 15 bases remaining between them. For the CDR3, the DNA is TGTGCCAGCAGTTTTGTGAGGAAAGATGGAAAACTGTTTTTT. This gives the protein CASSFVRKDGKLFF.

This clonotype was counted many times. The chain couples TRBV2 to TRBJ1-2; D is ambiguous. V gave up 4 bases and J gave up 7 bases, with 22 bases separating them. CDR3 size: 16 residues. Germline lookup yields CDR1 SNHLY and CDR2 FYNNEI. As DNA, the CDR3 is TGTGCCAGCAGTGGCAGGACCGGGCCGAGATATGGTGGCTACACCTTC. The encoded protein is CASSGRTGPRYGGYTF.

This clonotype has only a few counts. A clone one base away is much larger, so this may be a read error. This sequence joins TRBV19 and TRBJ2-7; D tentatively fits TRBD1 or TRBD2 (6 bases each). V was shortened by 5 bases and J by 0 bases, with 14 bases between the two germline ends. The germline V gene has CDR1 LNHDA and CDR2 SQIVND (reference sequence). CDR3 length: 15 residues. In nucleotides, the CDR3 is TGTGCCAGTAGTGCGCGGGACACTATCTCCTACGAGCAGTACTTC. Protein sequence: CASSARDTISYEQYF.

The gene calls are TRBV11-1 and TRBJ1-1; no clear D. Looked up from germline, CDR1 is SGHAT and CDR2 is FQDESV (reference sequence). The V end lost 1 base, the J end lost 6 bases, and 12 bases lay between the germline ends. CDR3 length: 14 amino acids. CDR3 sequence reads: CASSLEVENAEAFF. The CDR3 DNA is TGTGCCAGCAGCTTAGAGGTGGAAAACGCTGAAGCTTTCTTT. Drawing the rest from reference TRBV11-1 and TRBJ1-1, the complete variable domain is EAEVAQSPRYKITEKSQAVAFWCDPISGHATLYWYRQILGQGPELLVQFQDESVVDDSQLPKDRFSAERLKGVDSTLKIQPAELGDSAMYLCASSLEVENAEAFFGQGTRLTVV.

A note on this clonotype: A much larger clone lies a single base off, so this may be a read error. The CDR3 sequence: CASSSHRVVFGYF. For the CDR3, the DNA is TGTGCCAGCAGCTCCCATAGGGTTGTATTCGGGTACTTC. V is TRBV11-3 and J is TRBJ2-7; D remains ambiguous. Germline V gives CDR1 SGHNT, CDR2 YENEEA. The CDR3 is 13 amino acids. The V gene lost 4 bases and the J gene lost 12 bases, with 19 bases spanning the gap.

As for this clonotype: A read error may explain this, as a much larger clone is one base away. This chain uses TRBV20-1 with TRBJ2-1, with D maybe TRBD2 (5 bases). CDR3 size: 15 residues. Germline loops: CDR1 DFQATT, CDR2 SNEGSKA (reference sequence). As DNA, the CDR3 is TGCGGTGCTAGAGATCCGGGTAGCGCCTACAATGAGCAGTTCTTC. Translated, it gives CGARDPGSAYNEQFF.

About this clonotype: At one end the junction does not follow the germline gene, possibly because of a read error. The V and J genes are TRBV19 and TRBJ1-2; perhaps TRBD1 as D (5 bases). Germline V gene sequence: CDR1 LNHDA, CDR2 SQIVND (reference sequence). There are 16 residues in the CDR3. CDR3 nucleotide sequence: TGTGCCAGTAGCAACTACCGTTCTCAGGACAACTATGGCTACGCCTTC. It is translated as CASSNYRSQDNYGYAF.

The chain links TRBV28 to TRBJ1-5; D unresolved. This CDR3 has 16 amino acids. The germline V and J ends were trimmed by 1 base and 0 bases, with 10 bases remaining between them. Germline V gene lookup returns CDR1 MDHEN and CDR2 SYDVKM. The DNA of the CDR3 is TGTGCCAGCAGTTTATCGAGCACAAATAGCAATCAGCCCCAGCATTTT. Its translation is CASSLSSTNSNQPQHF.

As for this clonotype: This may be a read error, as it is one base from a much larger clone. The genes are TRBV12-3 or TRBV12-4 and TRBJ1-3; D perhaps matches TRBD1 (5 bases). This CDR3 is 14 amino acids long. Trimming removed 3 bases from V and 8 bases from J, with 14 bases in between. CDR3 nucleotide sequence: TGTGCCAGCAGTTTCGGGGGTCACGTGGACACCATATATTTT. This gives the protein CASSFGGHVDTIYF.

As concerns this clonotype: Its ends do not fully match the called genes, so a read error is possible. V usage is TRBV29-1 and J usage is TRBJ2-3; 8 nucleotides align to TRBD2. Germline-derived CDR1 and CDR2 are SQVTM and ANQGSEA. CDR3 length equals 15 residues. The DNA for the CDR3 is TGCAGCGTTCTACAGGGACGGGGGGGCCACAGATACGAAGATTTT. Encoded protein: CSVLQGRGGHRYEDF.

This clonotype was picked up many times. This chain joins TRBV7-2 and TRBJ2-5; D is perhaps TRBD1 (6 bases). Germline values: CDR1 SGHTA, CDR2 FQGNSA. V lost 5 bases and J lost 2, with 15 bases in between. The CDR3 is 15 residues long. Here the CDR3 DNA reads TGTGCCAGCAGCCCGATTCCAGGACAGCAAGAGACCCAGTACTTC. This translates into CASSPIPGQQETQYF.

The V gene is TRBV10-3, the J gene TRBJ1-4; D possibly corresponds to TRBD1 (5 bases). Germline V CDR1 and CDR2: ENHRY, SYGVKD. CDR3 length: 15 amino acids. CDR3 nucleotides: TGTGCTACTCGAACATCCGACAGTGATAGTGAAAAACTGTTTTTT. Translating it yields CATRTSDSDSEKLFF.

V is TRBV24-1 and J is TRBJ2-1; TRBD1 is a possible D gene (6 bases). V was clipped by 5 bases and J by 3 bases, with 16 bases between them. This CDR3 spans 16 amino acids. Germline CDR1 reads KGHDR; CDR2 reads SFDVKD. CDR3 sequence reads: CATSAPNTGFYNEQFF. The DNA of the CDR3 is TGTGCCACCAGTGCTCCAAATACAGGGTTCTACAATGAGCAGTTCTTC.

A remark on this clonotype: The junction shows a germline mismatch at one end, possibly a read error. The CDR3 sequence is CSASSGANTGELSW. As DNA, the CDR3 is TGCAGTGCTAGTTCGGGGGCGAACACCGGGGAGCTGTCTTGG. The V and J genes are TRBV20-1 and TRBJ2-2, with D perhaps matching TRBD1 or TRBD2 (6 bases each). CDR3 length: 14 amino acids. In germline, CDR1 is DFQATT, CDR2 SNEGSKA (reference sequence).